This T cell receptor (beta chain) came from a study of blood T cell repertoires in COVID-19. Study-level information: Nucleic acid was either cDNA or gDNA, and it came from T cells, B-cell-depleted T cells, or PBMCs.

In the source study's methods: The authors estimated nucleated cell counts from reference gene primer amplification. Clones were sequenced by immunoSEQ multiplex PCR, and TCRdb holds only the in-frame ones, with some missing. D and trimming were read from the DNA, whereas the V and J calls and clone size are those reported in that table. The table shows roughly 150,000 clones, with 65% to 80% occurring only once. The participants were between about 18 and 90 years old and came from 24 US areas. This clone was found many times. The origin of this receptor is a woman aged 70-85 years in a cohort exposed to, infected with or recovered from COVID-19 (not recorded which). The sequencing input was PBMCs or T cells enriched from blood (not recorded which).

The DNA for the CDR3 is TGTGCCAGCAGCTTAAGTAGTTTAGCTGGGGCCAACGTCCTGACTTTC. It specifies CASSLSSLAGANVLTF. The chain carries TRBV7-3 and TRBJ2-6; D is ambiguous. The CDR3 is 16 residues long. Germline loops: CDR1 SGHTA, CDR2 FQGTGA. V was trimmed by 1 base and J by 2 bases, leaving 9 bases between them.